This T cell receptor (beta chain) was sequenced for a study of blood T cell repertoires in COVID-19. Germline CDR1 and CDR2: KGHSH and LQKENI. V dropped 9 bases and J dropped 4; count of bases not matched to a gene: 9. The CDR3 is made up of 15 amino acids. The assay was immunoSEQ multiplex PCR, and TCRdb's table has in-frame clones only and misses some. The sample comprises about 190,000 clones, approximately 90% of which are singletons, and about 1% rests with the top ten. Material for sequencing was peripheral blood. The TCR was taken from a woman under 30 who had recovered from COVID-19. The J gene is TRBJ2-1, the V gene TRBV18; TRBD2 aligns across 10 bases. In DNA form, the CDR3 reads TGTGCCAGTCACCAGGGACTAGCGAGTTACAATGAGCAGTTCTTC. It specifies CASHQGLASYNEQFF.